This entry concerns a single TCR beta chain. The antigen is unknown. RNA was extracted and reverse transcribed into cDNA as the sequencing template. Clones were read by immunoSEQ multiplex PCR, and TCRdb kept only the in-frame ones, dropping some. The table includes approximately 200,000 clones, 50% to 60% detected once. This entry is derived from a study of CD8+ T cells in alopecia areata. Treatment denoted: oral pan-JAK inhibitor, 5-10 mg twice daily. From PBMCs, CD4+ and CD8+ T cells were sorted. Study-wide results and limits: Lesional scalp displayed greater clonality than normal scalp, most notably in alopecia totalis/universalis.

The clonotype originates from a human donor with alopecia areata. Material: CD4+ T cells sorted from blood, obtained at week 4, from a patient treated with tofacitinib.

The CDR3 region has the DNA TGTGCCACCAGCAGAGTGGATACCAGGGACCTACCGTATGGCTACACCTTC. Amino acid sequence: CATSRVDTRDLPYGYTF. J is TRBJ1-2 and V is TRBV15; tentatively, D is TRBD1 (5 bases). Trimming removed 1 base at V and 5 bases at J, with 20 bases between. The germline V gene encodes CDR1 LNHNV and CDR2 YYDKDF (reference sequence). The CDR3 has 17 residues.